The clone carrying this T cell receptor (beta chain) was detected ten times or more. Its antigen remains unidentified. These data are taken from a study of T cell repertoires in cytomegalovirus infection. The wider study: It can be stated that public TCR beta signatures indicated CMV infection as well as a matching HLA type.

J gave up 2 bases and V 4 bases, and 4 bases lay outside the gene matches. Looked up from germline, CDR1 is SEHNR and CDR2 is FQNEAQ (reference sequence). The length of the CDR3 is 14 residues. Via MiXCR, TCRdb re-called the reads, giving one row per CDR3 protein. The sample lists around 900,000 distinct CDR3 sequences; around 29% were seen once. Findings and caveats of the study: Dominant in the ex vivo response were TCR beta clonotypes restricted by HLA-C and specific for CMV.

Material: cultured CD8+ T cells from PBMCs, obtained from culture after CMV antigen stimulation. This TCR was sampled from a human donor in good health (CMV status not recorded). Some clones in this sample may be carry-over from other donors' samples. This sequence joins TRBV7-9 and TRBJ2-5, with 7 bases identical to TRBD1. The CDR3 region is CASSSDRDQETQYF. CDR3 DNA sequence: TGTGCCAGCAGCTCCGACAGGGATCAAGAGACCCAGTACTTC.